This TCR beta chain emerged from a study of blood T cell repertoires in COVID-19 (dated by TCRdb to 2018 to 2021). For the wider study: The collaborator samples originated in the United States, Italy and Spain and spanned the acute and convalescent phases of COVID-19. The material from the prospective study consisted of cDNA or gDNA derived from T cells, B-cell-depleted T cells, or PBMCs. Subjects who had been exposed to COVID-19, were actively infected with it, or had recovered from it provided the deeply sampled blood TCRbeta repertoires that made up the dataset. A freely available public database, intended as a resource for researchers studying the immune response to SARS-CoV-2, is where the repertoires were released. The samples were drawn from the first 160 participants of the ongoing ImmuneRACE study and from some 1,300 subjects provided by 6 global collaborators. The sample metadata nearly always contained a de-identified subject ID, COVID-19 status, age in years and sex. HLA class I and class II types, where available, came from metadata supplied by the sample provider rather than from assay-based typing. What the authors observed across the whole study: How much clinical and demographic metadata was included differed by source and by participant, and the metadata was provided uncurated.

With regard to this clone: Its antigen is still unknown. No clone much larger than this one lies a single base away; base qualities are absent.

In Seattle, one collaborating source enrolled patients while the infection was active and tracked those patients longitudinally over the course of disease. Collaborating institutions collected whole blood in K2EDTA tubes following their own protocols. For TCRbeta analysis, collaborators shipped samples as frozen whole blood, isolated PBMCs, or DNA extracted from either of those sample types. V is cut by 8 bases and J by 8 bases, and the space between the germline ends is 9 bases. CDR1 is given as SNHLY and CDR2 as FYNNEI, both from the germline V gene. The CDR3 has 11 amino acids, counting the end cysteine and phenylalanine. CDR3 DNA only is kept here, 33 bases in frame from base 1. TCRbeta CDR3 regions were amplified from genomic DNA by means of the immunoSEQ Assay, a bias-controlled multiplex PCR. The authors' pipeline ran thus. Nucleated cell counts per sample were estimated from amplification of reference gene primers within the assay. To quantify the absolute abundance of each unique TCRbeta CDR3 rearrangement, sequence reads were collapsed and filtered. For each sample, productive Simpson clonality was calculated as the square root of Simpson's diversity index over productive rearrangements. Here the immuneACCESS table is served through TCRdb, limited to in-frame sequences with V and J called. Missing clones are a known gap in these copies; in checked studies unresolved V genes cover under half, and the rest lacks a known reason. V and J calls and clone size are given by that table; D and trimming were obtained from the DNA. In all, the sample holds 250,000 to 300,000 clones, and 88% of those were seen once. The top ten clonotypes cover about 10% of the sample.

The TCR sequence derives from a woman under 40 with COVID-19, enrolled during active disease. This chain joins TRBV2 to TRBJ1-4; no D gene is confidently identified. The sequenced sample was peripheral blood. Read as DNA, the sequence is TGTGCCAGCGGCCAGGCGGAAAAACTGTTTTTT. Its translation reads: CASGQAEKLFF.